This paragraph reports one T cell receptor (beta chain). This record comes from a study of blood T cell repertoires in COVID-19. Study context: Acute-phase and convalescent COVID-19 samples originated in the United States, Italy and Spain.

This CDR3 is 15 amino acids long. The germline V gene encodes CDR1 SGHRS and CDR2 YFSETQ. The V and J ends lost 0 bases and 1 base respectively, with 8 bases between them. The authors' processing: Amplification from reference gene primers served as the basis for estimated nucleated cell counts. Clones were sequenced by immunoSEQ multiplex PCR, and TCRdb holds only the in-frame ones, with some missing. V and J calls and clone size come straight from that table; D and trimming were deduced from the DNA. Among around 100,000 clones listed, around 85% were seen once. The V gene is TRBV5-1, the J gene TRBJ1-5, with no clear D. The sample taken for sequencing was peripheral blood. The source is a human donor in a cohort sampled during active COVID-19. The CDR3 region has the DNA TGCGCCAGCAGCTTGGGAGGGAACAGCAATCAGCCCCAGCATTTT. Its translation is CASSLGGNSNQPQHF.